This TCR beta chain is drawn from a study of cytomegalovirus exposure and HLA in healthy donors. Study-level information: Of over 300 genotyped donors, about 80% clustered with self-reported Caucasian donors. Whole-study results and caveats: TCR beta V- and J-gene trimming, according to a later analysis, was linked to a missense DCLRE1C variant.

Donors likely had unrecorded immune exposures despite being nominally healthy when sampled. The PCR ran on 60 Vbeta and 13 Jbeta primers. TCRdb keeps only in-frame clones here, not all; method: immunoSEQ multiplex PCR. The table has some 120,000 clones, less than 85% seen once. This CDR3 region has 16 residues. Trimming took off 3 bases at V and 4 bases at J, with 18 bases between the two ends. Germline values: CDR1 LGHNA, CDR2 YNFKEQ. In regard to this clone: Its matching antigen is unknown.

This receptor was obtained from a woman aged 40 to 55 in good health and CMV-seropositive. Material: PBMCs. The J gene is TRBJ1-2, the V gene TRBV4-2; D is undetermined. As DNA, the CDR3 is TGTGCCAGCAGCCACGAGGATCACCCCGGTACCTATGGCTACACCTTC. This translates into CASSHEDHPGTYGYTF.